Listed below are T cell receptor beta chains from one sample, sequenced in a study of CD8 T cells in ankylosing spondylitis. TCRdb re-analysed the 5' RACE reads in MiXCR, keeping a single row per CDR3 protein. The sample has about 500,000 distinct CDR3 sequences; about 13% are singletons. Material: blood, either unsorted or a sorted T cell fraction (not recorded which). These receptor sequences come from a male donor with ankylosing spondylitis. Both conserved end residues are trimmed from each CDR3.

V: TRBV29-1; J: TRBJ2-2; CDR3: SGAGTGNTGELF
V: TRBV10-2; J: TRBJ2-2; CDR3: ASSVRGPPNTGELF
V: TRBV27; J: TRBJ2-6; CDR3: ASSFAPGPSSGANVLT
V: TRBV5-1; J: TRBJ2-1; CDR3: ASSTSGLGYNEQF
V: TRBV5-1; J: TRBJ2-1; CDR3: ASSRSGGENEQF
V: TRBV3-1; J: TRBJ2-1; CDR3: ASSQDPVGEQF
V: TRBV9; J: TRBJ2-7; CDR3: ASSPRQGSNEQY
V: TRBV28; J: TRBJ2-7; CDR3: ASSLPDSTSSYEQY
V: TRBV3-1; J: TRBJ2-1; CDR3: ASSQTYGTSGINEQF
V: TRBV29-1; J: TRBJ1-5; CDR3: SVVIGGNQPQH
V: TRBV5-1; J: TRBJ2-1; CDR3: ASSLEQGWNEQF
V: TRBV20-1; J: TRBJ1-4; CDR3: SARGSGSTNEKLF
V: TRBV5-1; J: TRBJ1-3; CDR3: ASSNGQGRNTIY
V: TRBV29-1; J: TRBJ2-1; CDR3: SVEDSGRGFRF
V: TRBV10-1; J: TRBJ2-2; CDR3: ASSESASGANTGELF
V: TRBV12-3/TRBV12-4; J: TRBJ1-4; CDR3: ASSLDRDEKLF
V: TRBV20-1; J: TRBJ1-2; CDR3: SAPATSQNRLYGYT
V: TRBV20-1; J: TRBJ1-2; CDR3: SARGRTNYGYT
V: TRBV29-1; J: TRBJ2-1; CDR3: SVDVAGARNEQF
V: TRBV2; J: TRBJ1-2; CDR3: ASSPTMGYT
V: TRBV7-9; J: TRBJ1-5; CDR3: ASSPGTGTYSNQPQH
V: TRBV3-1; J: TRBJ2-2; CDR3: ASSQGGTNTGELF
V: TRBV9; J: TRBJ1-2; CDR3: ASSVEEADPGTYGYT
V: TRBV29-1; J: TRBJ2-2; CDR3: SVLGTGELF
V: TRBV6-2/TRBV6-3; J: TRBJ2-5; CDR3: ASSIGTSGDGRAEFCNKETQY
V: TRBV4-2; J: TRBJ2-1; CDR3: ASSQDLAGSSYNEQF
V: TRBV24-1; J: TRBJ2-1; CDR3: ATSDASHREQF
V: TRBV20-1; J: TRBJ2-1; CDR3: SASTRNEQF
V: TRBV9; J: TRBJ2-2; CDR3: ASSVGLAGEGGELF
V: TRBV20-1; J: TRBJ1-6; CDR3: SARESYYNSPLH
V: TRBV25-1; J: TRBJ2-3; CDR3: ASSGLAGGPGSTDTQY
V: TRBV15; J: TRBJ1-4; CDR3: ATSPSDRGGPNEKLF
V: TRBV2; J: TRBJ1-2; CDR3: ASSEGGSGVYGYT
V: TRBV2; J: TRBJ1-2; CDR3: ASSRDTTNYGYT
V: TRBV27; J: TRBJ1-1; CDR3: ASSLVGDRLGYTEAF
V: TRBV7-2; J: TRBJ2-7; CDR3: ASSSLAGTYEQY
V: TRBV3-1; J: TRBJ1-2; CDR3: ASSQRTGSLFYGYT
V: TRBV3-1; J: TRBJ1-6; CDR3: ASSQDLRGRNSPLH
V: TRBV27; J: TRBJ1-1; CDR3: ASSFWVDTEAF
V: TRBV5-1; J: TRBJ1-1; CDR3: ASSLRTGFVTEAF
V: TRBV4-2; J: TRBJ1-1; CDR3: ASSQDAQLNAF
V: TRBV9; J: TRBJ2-1; CDR3: ASGLTESYNEQF
V: TRBV7-2; J: TRBJ2-7; CDR3: ASSLASGSSYEQY
V: TRBV18; J: TRBJ1-4; CDR3: ASSPGPHTGSNEKLF
V: TRBV7-2; J: TRBJ2-7; CDR3: ASSRRRGTSYEQY
V: TRBV11-2; J: TRBJ2-3; CDR3: ASSLGRLAGSHTQY
V: TRBV2; J: TRBJ2-2; CDR3: ASSAYSGDTGELF
V: TRBV20-1; J: TRBJ1-1; CDR3: SARSGAEGEEVNTEAF
V: TRBV7-2; J: TRBJ2-1; CDR3: ASSLVGGLAGHNEQF
V: TRBV15; J: TRBJ2-1; CDR3: ATSRVNEQF
V: TRBV29-1; J: TRBJ2-5; CDR3: SGGTTPGETQY
V: TRBV4-2; J: TRBJ1-3; CDR3: ASSQDPGGLRNTIY
V: TRBV20-1; J: TRBJ2-1; CDR3: SASGRARLEQF